Presented here are 24 T cell receptor beta chains from one specimen sequenced in a study of blood T cells in healthy people across ages. A second PCR, run for about 6 to 12 cycles, used a sample-barcoded 5' primer plus a J-beta primer mix. MiXCR, applied by TCRdb to the 5' RACE reads, yields one record per CDR3 protein. The top ten hold approximately 18% of the sample, which has about 780,000 distinct CDR3 sequences, about 46% seen once. The sequenced sample was blood. The source of these receptors is a man older than 75 in good health.

This chain joins TRBV3-1 and TRBJ1-2; D unclear. The germline V and J ends were trimmed by 5 bases and 4 bases, with 11 bases remaining between them. The V gene's germline CDR1 is LGHDT and CDR2 YNNKEL (reference sequence). This CDR3 spans 13 amino acids. The CDR3 here is CASSKRESYGYTF. CDR3 nucleotides: TGTGCCAGCAGCAAAAGGGAGAGCTATGGCTACACCTTC.

This clonotype appeared a few times. The chain is built from TRBV7-2 and TRBJ1-6; 7 bases line up with TRBD1. The CDR3 extends over 15 amino acids. The germline CDR1 and CDR2 sequences are SGHTA and FQGNSA. V shed 4 bases and J 7 bases; nucleotides not matched to a gene: 7. CDR3 DNA: TGTGCCAGCAGCTCGCGGACAGGAAGGAATTCACCCCTCCACTTT. Amino acid sequence: CASSSRTGRNSPLHF.

This chain joins TRBV25-1 and TRBJ2-7; D ambiguous. There are 12 residues in the CDR3. CDR1 MGHDK and CDR2 SYGVNS come from the germline V gene. V was cut by 4 bases and J by 2 bases, with 6 bases left in between. The DNA for the CDR3 is TGTGCCAGCAGTGGACTGCCCTACGAGCAGTACTTC. The encoded protein is CASSGLPYEQYF.

The chain uses TRBV5-1 and TRBJ1-1; weak D call: TRBD1 (6 bases). The length of the CDR3 is 15 residues. Germline CDR1 is SGHRS and CDR2 is YFSETQ. V was trimmed by 1 base and J by 5 bases, leaving 15 bases between them. The DNA for the CDR3 is TGCGCCAGCAGCTTGCCGGGGGGCGCCCGGACTGAAGCTTTCTTT. It codes for CASSLPGGARTEAFF.

The V call is TRBV29-1, the J call TRBJ2-5; TRBD1 is a possible D gene (5 bases). The CDR3 is made up of 15 amino acids. The germline CDR1 and CDR2 sequences are SQVTM and ANQGSEA. V shed 6 bases and J shed 1 base, with 18 bases lying between them. CDR3 loop: CSVPSTRQRQETQYF. DNA for the CDR3: TGCAGCGTCCCCTCTACCCGACAGCGCCAAGAGACCCAGTACTTC.

This sequence joins TRBV20-1 and TRBJ1-5; D gene unclear. There are 14 residues in the CDR3. Trimming stripped 1 base from V and 2 bases from J, with 9 bases between. Germline loops: CDR1 DFQATT, CDR2 SNEGSKA (reference sequence). DNA of the CDR3: TGCAGTGCTAGAGTGGGTAGGCGCAATCAGCCCCAGCATTTT. Encoded protein: CSARVGRRNQPQHF.

This clonotype was detected a few times. The V call is TRBV6-1, the J call TRBJ2-1; D may be TRBD2 (5 bases). From germline, CDR1 is MNHNS and CDR2 SASEGT. This CDR3 region has 14 residues. Trimming pared 7 bases from V and 5 bases from J, leaving 15 bases between. The CDR3 coding sequence is TGTGCCAGCACCCTCTTAGCGTGGGACAATGAGCAGTTCTTC. The encoded protein is CASTLLAWDNEQFF.

This clonotype was counted a few times. The chain joins TRBV29-1 to TRBJ2-5; 11 bases line up with TRBD1. This CDR3 comprises 13 residues. The trim removed 4 bases at V and 5 bases at J, leaving 3 bases unmatched. Germline V gives CDR1 SQVTM, CDR2 ANQGSEA. In DNA, the CDR3 is TGCAGCGTTGGGACAGGGGGCGGGGAGACCCAGTACTTC. Amino acid sequence: CSVGTGGGETQYF. The variable domain in full, completed from reference TRBV29-1 and TRBJ2-5, reads SAVISQKPSRDICQRGTSLTIQCQVDSQVTMMFWYRQQPGQSLTLIATANQGSEATYESGFVIDKFPISRPNLTFSTLTVSNMSPEDSSIYLCSVGTGGGETQYFGPGTRLLVL.

In this sample, this clonotype turned up a few times. V is TRBV6-5 and J is TRBJ2-1, with 13 bases aligning to TRBD2. V lost 6 bases and J lost 0; bases outside the gene matches: 11. Per the germline V gene, CDR1 is MNHEY and CDR2 is SVGAGI. This CDR3 contains 19 residues. This CDR3 reads CASSYRGLAGIGSYNEQFF. DNA for the CDR3: TGTGCCAGCAGCTATAGGGGACTAGCGGGAATCGGCTCCTACAATGAGCAGTTCTTC.

This rearrangement joins TRBV5-1 to TRBJ1-4, with D maybe TRBD1 (6 bases). The CDR3 totals 15 residues. Between the trimmed V and J ends, which lost 3 bases and 4 bases, there was a span of 13 bases. Germline CDR1 and CDR2: SGHRS and YFSETQ. The chain's CDR3 is CASSSGQSYNEKLFF. DNA for the CDR3: TGCGCCAGCAGCTCCGGACAGAGTTATAATGAAAAACTGTTTTTT.

The rearrangement links TRBV20-1 to TRBJ2-5; unclear D gene. TRBJ2-7 explains the end of the DNA better; the J call may be wrong. Looked up from germline, CDR1 is DFQATT and CDR2 is SNEGSKA (reference sequence). This CDR3 comprises 12 residues. The CDR3 DNA reads as TGCAGTGCTAGTATCAATCTCTACGAGCAGTACTTC. Encoded protein: CSASINLYEQYF.

Turning to this clonotype: The junction departs from germline at one end; a sequencing error may be responsible. V and J are TRBV18 and TRBJ2-1; 7 nucleotides agree with TRBD1. The CDR3 is 16 residues long. Looked up from germline, CDR1 is KGHSH and CDR2 is LQKENI. CDR3 nucleotide sequence: TGTGTCAGCTCACCCCGGGACAGAGGTTCGTACAATGAGCAGTTCTTC. Protein sequence: CVSSPRDRGSYNEQFF.

This clonotype was observed many times. This chain links TRBV28 with TRBJ2-7, with D possibly called TRBD1 or TRBD2 (5 bases each). Per germline, CDR1 MDHEN and CDR2 SYDVKM. CDR3 length: 14 residues. V lost 2 bases, J lost 0 bases, and 8 bases lay in between. CDR3 nucleotides: TGTGCCAGCAGTTTAGGGGCGGGCTCCTACGAGCAGTACTTC. Its translation is CASSLGAGSYEQYF.

This chain uses TRBV9 with TRBJ2-5; 11 bases align to TRBD2. The CDR3 contains 15 residues. Germline CDR1 reads SGDLS; CDR2 reads YYNGEE. Unmatched junction bases numbered 2, after V lost 3 bases and J lost 1 base. The CDR3 protein is CASSGSGGAQETQYF. The DNA of the CDR3 is TGTGCCAGCAGCGGTAGCGGGGGGGCCCAAGAGACCCAGTACTTC.

This clonotype was found a few times. The DNA for the CDR3 is TGCAGTGCTAGACTAGCGGGAGGGAACATTCAGTACTTC. This encodes CSARLAGGNIQYF. The rearrangement links TRBV20-1 to TRBJ2-4, with 12 positions matching TRBD2. Losses at the gene ends were 2 bases for V and 7 bases for J; bases not matched to a gene: 0. The germline V gene encodes CDR1 DFQATT and CDR2 SNEGSKA (reference sequence). This CDR3 has 13 amino acids.

The chain has TRBV2 and TRBJ2-7, with TRBD2 matching over 8 bases. The J call may be incorrect, as the DNA end agrees better with TRBJ2-5. Germline CDR1 is SNHLY and CDR2 is FYNNEI. The CDR3 consists of 14 residues. CDR3 sequence: CASKPLTSEETQYF. DNA of the CDR3: TGTGCCAGCAAGCCCCTGACTAGCGAGGAGACCCAGTACTTC.

The CDR3 nucleotides read TGTGCCAGCACCCGCCTCCGGGCAGGGGGCCTCACAGATACGCAGTATTTT. It encodes CASTRLRAGGLTDTQYF. The chain recombines TRBV28 with TRBJ2-3, with TRBD1 matching over 8 bases. Germline CDR1 and CDR2: MDHEN and SYDVKM. The trim removed 7 bases at V and 2 bases at J, leaving 14 bases unmatched. The CDR3 is 17 residues long.

V and J are TRBV12-5 and TRBJ2-7, with D uncertain. The CDR3 sequence is 14 residues long. Germline V CDR1 and CDR2: LGHNT, FRNRAP. V gave up 4 bases and J gave up 2 bases, with 12 bases separating them. The DNA for the CDR3 is TGTGCTAGTGGTTCCAATAGTTTTCCCTACGAGCAGTACTTC. This codes for CASGSNSFPYEQYF.

The chain couples TRBV27 to TRBJ2-3; 14 nucleotides line up with TRBD2. The CDR3 is 17 residues long. The V segment lost 5 bases and the J segment 3 bases; nucleotides outside the gene matches: 7. CDR1 is MNHEY, CDR2 SMNVEV, per germline (reference sequence). CDR3 region: CASSLLGLAGGTDTQYF. The DNA of the CDR3 is TGTGCCAGCAGTCTCCTAGGACTAGCGGGAGGTACAGATACGCAGTATTTT.

The chain recombines TRBV7-9 with TRBJ1-6; D gene unclear. Germline CDR1 reads SEHNR; CDR2 reads FQNEAQ (reference sequence). This CDR3 contains 14 residues. V was cut by 4 bases and J by 9 bases, with 13 bases left in between. The CDR3 here is CASSSDALSSPLHF. CDR3 DNA sequence: TGTGCCAGCAGCTCTGACGCGTTAAGTTCACCCCTCCACTTT.

The table lists this clonotype with a count of one. The rearrangement links TRBV18 to TRBJ2-5; D is uncertain. Deletions cut 2 bases from V and 4 bases from J, with 8 bases between. The CDR3 has 13 residues. From germline, CDR1 is KGHSH and CDR2 LQKENI. Written as DNA, the CDR3 is TGTGCCAGCTCACCAGGGCTCGGAGAGACCCAGTACTTC. It encodes CASSPGLGETQYF.

V is TRBV20-1 and J is TRBJ2-7; D remains unclear. Germline values: CDR1 DFQATT, CDR2 SNEGSKA (reference sequence). Trimming took off 4 bases at V and 0 bases at J, with 10 bases between the two ends. The CDR3 runs 13 residues. CDR3 sequence: CSAMDGYSYEQYF. The DNA of the CDR3 is TGCAGTGCTATGGACGGTTACTCCTACGAGCAGTACTTC.

The genes are TRBV5-1 and TRBJ2-1; 12 bases fit TRBD2. V gave up 5 bases and J gave up 0 bases; unmatched junction bases: 6. Germline lookup yields CDR1 SGHRS and CDR2 YFSETQ. CDR3 length: 17 amino acids. The DNA of the CDR3 is TGCGCCAGCAGTTTTCCGGGACTAGCGGGCTCCTACAATGAGCAGTTCTTC. Translated, it gives CASSFPGLAGSYNEQFF.

CDR3 nucleotides: TGTGCCAGCAGCAACAGGGTTTCTAGGAACACCGGGGAGCTGTTTTTT. Translated, it gives CASSNRVSRNTGELFF. The chain combines TRBV14 with TRBJ2-2, with TRBD1 as a possible D gene (6 bases). CDR1 is SGHDN, CDR2 FVKESK, per germline. V lost 5 bases to trimming and J lost 1 base, with 14 bases between them. The length of the CDR3 is 16 residues.